Sequencing of this T cell receptor (beta chain) was carried out in a study of blood T cell repertoires in COVID-19. Overall study context: Whether acute or convalescent, the COVID-19 samples came from the United States, Italy and Spain. T cells, B-cell-depleted T cells, or PBMCs supplied cDNA or gDNA.

Authors' processing steps: Estimates of nucleated cell counts were drawn from the amplification of reference gene primers. Clones were read by immunoSEQ multiplex PCR, and TCRdb kept only the in-frame ones, dropping some. That table gives V, J and clone size, and the DNA gave D and trimming. The table has 110,000 or so clones, 85% seen once. The receptor comes from a human donor in a cohort sampled during active COVID-19. Specimen: peripheral blood.

The CDR3 bases are TGTGCCAGTCGTGGTGGGGACAGGGGTTCCTACGAGCAGTACTTC. Translating it yields CASRGGDRGSYEQYF. The chain joins TRBV19 to TRBJ2-7; 10 nucleotides agree with TRBD1. Germline assignment: CDR1 LNHDA and CDR2 SQIVND (reference sequence). The J segment lost 1 base and the V segment lost 8 bases, leaving 8 bases of the junction unmatched. The length of the CDR3 is 15 residues.